This T cell receptor (beta chain) was observed in a study of identical twins. MiXCR, run by TCRdb on the 5' RACE reads, gives a single entry per CDR3 protein. This sample has fewer than 500,000 distinct CDR3 sequences, with approximately 14% found just once. The same data also contributed to another study, on yellow fever vaccine responses in identical twins.

This clonotype was obtained from a woman younger than 30 in good health. The sequenced sample consisted of CD4+ T cells sorted from blood.

CDR3 bases: TGTGCCAGCAGTTTACTTTTTGGGACAGGGGTTAATGAGCAGTTCTTC. Translation: CASSLLFGTGVNEQFF. The chain uses TRBV28 and TRBJ2-1; 10 bases are a match to TRBD1. Unmatched junction bases numbered 8, after V lost 2 bases and J lost 7 bases. Germline loops: CDR1 MDHEN, CDR2 SYDVKM. This CDR3 is built from 16 residues.